The next 13 T cell receptor beta chains were all read from a single sample in a study of PD-L1 blockade in urothelial cancer. The repertoire was sequenced with immunoSEQ multiplex PCR; TCRdb's copy has only in-frame clones and lacks some. The table has 60,000 to 65,000 clones, 80% to 85% seen once. Time point in this sample: pretreatment peripheral blood. The sample here was PBMCs, taken around atezolizumab (anti-PD-L1) treatment. The receptors derive from a man aged 70 or older with urothelial cancer.

The chain recombines TRBV19 with TRBJ1-1; 8 bases align to TRBD1. The CDR3 totals 15 residues. The junction had 11 bases not matched to a gene; V was cut back by 5 bases and J by 6 bases. Germline assignment: CDR1 LNHDA and CDR2 SQIVND (reference sequence). CDR3 sequence (DNA): TGTGCCAGTAGTCCCCTTCCGACAGGGGTCTCTGAAGCTTTCTTT. Translated: CASSPLPTGVSEAFF.

The V and J genes are TRBV4-1 and TRBJ1-5; no clear D gene. The CDR3 length is 15 residues. V dropped 0 bases and J dropped 0 bases, with 6 bases sitting between them. Germline V CDR1 and CDR2: MGHRA, YSYEKL. In DNA, the CDR3 is TGCGCCAGCAGCCAAGATCCTTATAGCAATCAGCCCCAGCATTTT. Its translation is CASSQDPYSNQPQHF.

CDR3 loop: CASSFRGGYGYTF. The CDR3 DNA sequence: TGTGCCAGCAGTTTTAGGGGCGGCTATGGCTACACCTTC. The V gene is TRBV27, the J gene TRBJ1-2, with a tentative D call TRBD1 (5 bases). The CDR3 runs to 13 residues. CDR1 and CDR2 (germline): MNHEY, SMNVEV (reference sequence). Trimming removed 3 bases from V and 4 bases from J, with 9 bases in between.

This clone came up a few times. V gene TRBV6-5 combines with J gene TRBJ1-2, with 10 bases that match TRBD1. Germline CDR1 and CDR2: MNHEY and SVGAGI. This CDR3 has 16 residues. Trimming took 1 base from V and 2 from J; bases not matched to a gene: 4. The DNA for the CDR3 is TGTGCCAGCAGTTACTGGAGGACAGGGGGGAACTATGGCTACACCTTC. It yields the protein CASSYWRTGGNYGYTF.

J is TRBJ1-1 and V is TRBV13; D is ambiguous. V dropped 4 bases and J dropped 5 bases, with 14 bases sitting between them. Germline CDR1 PRHDT, CDR2 FYEKMQ (reference sequence). This CDR3 has 14 residues. The CDR3 region is CASSSRGGLTEAFF. The CDR3 nucleotides read TGTGCCAGCAGCTCCCGAGGTGGGTTGACTGAAGCTTTCTTT.

This chain connects TRBV10-2 to TRBJ2-7, with 7 bases lining up with TRBD1. CDR1 is WSHSY and CDR2 is SAAADI in the germline V gene. This CDR3 region has 16 residues. V lost 10 bases and J lost 3; bases outside the gene matches: 18. CDR3 sequence: CATQPVTGALSYEQYF. The CDR3 region has the DNA TGCGCCACCCAGCCGGTTACAGGGGCCCTTAGCTACGAGCAGTACTTC.

This clone was recorded only once. This chain links TRBV19 with TRBJ1-1, with 7 nucleotides matching TRBD1. Germline assignment: CDR1 LNHDA and CDR2 SQIVND (reference sequence). After removal of 5 bases from V and 3 bases from J, the junction contained 9 bases not matched to a gene. This CDR3 contains 15 residues. The CDR3 coding sequence is TGTGCCAGTAGTTGGGCAGGGGGAATTCACACTGAAGCTTTCTTT. Residues: CASSWAGGIHTEAFF.

CDR3 in amino acids: CASSEDRNYNEQFF. Written as DNA, the CDR3 is TGTGCCAGCAGTGAAGACAGAAATTACAATGAGCAGTTCTTC. The chain has TRBV25-1 and TRBJ2-1, with D tentatively TRBD1 (5 bases). CDR1 is MGHDK, CDR2 SYGVNS, per germline. This CDR3 is built from 14 residues. V shed 2 bases and J shed 4 bases, with 9 bases lying between them.

The CDR3 sequence is CASSWGGRNTGELFF. The CDR3, as DNA: TGTGCCAGCAGCTGGGGGGGGCGGAACACCGGGGAGCTGTTTTTT. The chain combines TRBV7-3 with TRBJ2-2; perhaps TRBD2 as D (7 bases). Germline V gives CDR1 SGHTA, CDR2 FQGTGA. The CDR3 loop spans 15 amino acids. Trimming took off 4 bases at V and 1 base at J, with 10 bases between the two ends.

The chain links TRBV7-8 to TRBJ1-2; D may be TRBD1 (5 bases). The CDR3 is made up of 14 amino acids. V lost 5 bases, J lost 0 bases, and 10 bases lay in between. CDR1 and CDR2 (germline): SGHVS, FQNEAQ. The CDR3 region has the DNA TGTGCCAGCAGCCAAGACAGAGCTAACTATGGCTACACCTTC. It encodes CASSQDRANYGYTF.

The chain uses TRBV27 and TRBJ2-5, with a weak D call TRBD2 (6 bases). The CDR3 is 17 amino acids. With 7 bases removed from V and 3 bases from J, the gap between germline ends came to 24 bases. The germline V gene encodes CDR1 MNHEY and CDR2 SMNVEV (reference sequence). The CDR3 nucleotides read TGTGCCAGCAAAGCGGACTACCGCAAGGTCTCGAAAGAGACCCAGTACTTC. Translated: CASKADYRKVSKETQYF.

The V gene is TRBV19, the J gene TRBJ2-1; possible D gene TRBD2, 5 bases. V shed 5 bases and J shed 5 bases, with 19 bases lying between them. The CDR3 is 16 amino acids. Germline V gene data show CDR1 as LNHDA and CDR2 as SQIVND (reference sequence). DNA of the CDR3: TGTGCCAGTAGTCATGGACTGGGGTGGGAAGACAATGAGCAGTTCTTC. Residues: CASSHGLGWEDNEQFF.

This clone came up once. The chain carries TRBV30 and TRBJ2-1; TRBD2 matches 8 bases. Germline loops: CDR1 GTSNPN, CDR2 SVGIG (reference sequence). With V trimmed by 2 bases and J by 9 bases, 15 bases remained unmatched. CDR3 length equals 16 residues. The CDR3 DNA reads TGTGCCTGGAGTTCCACCGGGACTAGAGGTAGGAGTGAGCAGTTCTTC. Translation gives CAWSSTGTRGRSEQFF.